The next 6 T cell receptor beta chains were all read from a single sample in a study of cytomegalovirus exposure and HLA in healthy donors. The PCR made use of 60 Vbeta and 13 Jbeta primers. Measured with immunoSEQ multiplex PCR; TCRdb has only the in-frame clones, and not every one. The sample consists of 35,000 to 55,000 clones, 45% to 60% of them appearing once. The sequenced sample was PBMCs. The source is a man aged 60 to 69 in good health and CMV-seronegative.

The chain couples TRBV29-1 to TRBJ2-1, with D perhaps TRBD1 (6 bases). There are 14 residues in the CDR3. Trimming stripped 4 bases from V and 0 bases from J, with 10 bases between. CDR1 is SQVTM and CDR2 is ANQGSEA in the germline V gene. The CDR3 DNA is TGCAGCGTTGTAACAGGGACCTCCTACAATGAGCAGTTCTTC. It codes for CSVVTGTSYNEQFF.

This clone was detected only a few times. This rearrangement joins TRBV11-2 to TRBJ2-7; D perhaps matches TRBD1 (6 bases). The V and J ends lost 5 bases and 7 bases respectively, with 21 bases between them. CDR3 length equals 15 residues. Germline V lookup: CDR1 SGHAT, CDR2 FQNNGV. Here the CDR3 reads CASSNRRGGFREQYF. In DNA, the CDR3 is TGTGCCAGCAGCAACCGGCGAGGGGGTTTCCGGGAGCAGTACTTC.

This chain links TRBV29-1 with TRBJ2-7, with 7 nucleotides matching TRBD1. V gave up 3 bases and J gave up 3 bases; unmatched junction bases: 5. This CDR3 region has 13 residues. Germline lookup yields CDR1 SQVTM and CDR2 ANQGSEA. CDR3 DNA: TGCAGCGTTGAGATCAGACAGGGCTACGAGCAGTACTTC. This translates into CSVEIRQGYEQYF.

This chain connects TRBV10-1 to TRBJ2-6; D may be TRBD2 (6 bases). V dropped 2 bases and J dropped 1 base, with 6 bases sitting between them. The CDR3 sequence is 15 residues long. Germline V gene data show CDR1 as WNHNN and CDR2 as SYGVQD (reference sequence). The CDR3 is CASSEGGSGANVLTF. Here the CDR3 DNA reads TGCGCCAGCAGTGAGGGGGGGTCTGGGGCCAACGTCCTGACTTTC.

This clone occurred a few times. This chain uses TRBV19 with TRBJ1-1; 9 nucleotides agree with TRBD1. Germline trimming cut 5 bases from V and 5 bases from J; bases unmatched to any gene: 12. The CDR3 loop spans 16 amino acids. Germline loops: CDR1 LNHDA, CDR2 SQIVND (reference sequence). The CDR3 here is CASSSRTGARGTEAFF. DNA for the CDR3: TGTGCCAGTAGTTCTAGGACAGGGGCAAGGGGAACTGAAGCTTTCTTT.

The genes are TRBV5-1 and TRBJ2-1; 7 bases align to TRBD1. The V gene's germline CDR1 is SGHRS and CDR2 YFSETQ. The CDR3 sequence is 16 residues long. The V segment lost 4 bases and the J segment 7 bases; nucleotides outside the gene matches: 14. CDR3 coding DNA: TGCGCCAGCAGCCCACCGGGCCGCAGGGGGAGAAATGAGCAGTTCTTC. As protein: CASSPPGRRGRNEQFF.